This TCR beta chain was found in a study of T cell responses to AZD1222 COVID-19 vaccine. Findings of the study overall: Unmutated variant regions reportedly attract nearly half of all spike-specific TCRs. Possibly, clonal diversity was underestimated; donors were largely white British and included more females. Spike-specific TCR breadth rose after two AZD1222 doses, and depth rose as well. Just a handful of AZD1222 recipients tested seropositive at baseline.

Germline CDR1 LNHDA, CDR2 SQIVND (reference sequence). V shed 5 bases and J 4 bases; nucleotides not matched to a gene: 6. The CDR3 totals 15 residues. This clone was counted only a few times. Its target is unknown. Assay used: immunoSEQ multiplex PCR; TCRdb lists only in-frame clones, some missing. The sample contains some 120,000 clones, more than 85% of which appear only once. This receptor was taken from an adult in good health. The source was peripheral blood, collected on day 0 of MenACWY control vaccination. The chain is built from TRBV19 and TRBJ1-2; 11 bases fit TRBD1. CDR3 in DNA: TGTGCCAGTAGTCTAAGGACAGGGGGCGCCTATGGCTACACCTTC. Its protein product is CASSLRTGGAYGYTF.